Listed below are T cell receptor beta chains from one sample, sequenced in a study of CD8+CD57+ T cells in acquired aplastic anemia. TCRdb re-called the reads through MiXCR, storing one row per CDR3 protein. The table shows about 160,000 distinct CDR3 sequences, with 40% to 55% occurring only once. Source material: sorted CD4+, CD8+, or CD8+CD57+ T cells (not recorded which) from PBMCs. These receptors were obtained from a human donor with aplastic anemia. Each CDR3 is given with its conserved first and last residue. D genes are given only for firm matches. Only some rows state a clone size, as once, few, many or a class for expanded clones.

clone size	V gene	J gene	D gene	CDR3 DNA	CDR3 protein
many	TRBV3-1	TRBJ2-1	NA	TGTGCCAGCAGTCACAGGGCAGGCGAGCAGTTCTTC	CASSHRAGEQFF
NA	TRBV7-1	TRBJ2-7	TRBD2	TGTGCCAGCAGCTCCACTGCATGCGGGGGTGCACCTCCGTGCTCCTACGAGCAGTACTTC	CASSSTACGGAPPCSYEQYF
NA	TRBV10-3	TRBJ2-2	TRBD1	TGTGCCATCAGGCCCAACGAAGGACAGGGGGCCGGGGAGCTGTTTTTT	CAIRPNEGQGAGELFF
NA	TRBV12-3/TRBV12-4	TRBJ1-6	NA	TGTGCCGGCAGTACTGCCCATTCACCCCTCCACTTT	CAGSTAHSPLHF
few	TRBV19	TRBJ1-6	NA	TGTGCCAGTACCCATGTGGGAAACCGATCACCCCTCCACTTT	CASTHVGNRSPLHF
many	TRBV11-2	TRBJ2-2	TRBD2	TGTGCCAGCAGCTTGCAGGGACTAGCGGGGGGGTTCCCCGGGGAGCTGTTTTTT	CASSLQGLAGGFPGELFF
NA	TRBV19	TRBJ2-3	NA	TGTGCCAGTAGTCAGGGCCTTAGCACAGATACGCAGTATTTT	CASSQGLSTDTQYF
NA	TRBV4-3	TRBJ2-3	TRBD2	TGCGCCAGCAGCCAAGATGGTACTAGCGGGGGGGGCCGCGCAGATACGCAGTATTTT	CASSQDGTSGGGRADTQYF
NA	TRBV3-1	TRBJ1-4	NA	TGTGCCAGCAGCCAACGCTCGGGGCGCACTAATGAAAAACTGTTTTTT	CASSQRSGRTNEKLFF
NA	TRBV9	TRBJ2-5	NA	TGTGCCAGCACACCTGGGCAGACGACCCAAGAGACCCAGTACTTC	CASTPGQTTQETQYF
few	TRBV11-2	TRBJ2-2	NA	TGTGCCAGCAGCCACCCACCCTTCAAGAACCCGAACACCGGGGAGCTGTTTTTT	CASSHPPFKNPNTGELFF
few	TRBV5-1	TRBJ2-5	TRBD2	TGCGCCAGCCGAAAGCCGGGACTAGCGGGGTATCACCAAGAGACCCAGTACTTC	CASRKPGLAGYHQETQYF
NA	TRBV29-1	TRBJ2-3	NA	TGCAGCGTTGAAGAGGACTTTAGGACACACGACACAGATACGCAGTATTTT	CSVEEDFRTHDTDTQYF
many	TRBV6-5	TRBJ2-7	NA	TGTGCCAGCAGTTATGGCGGGACTCGCCACGAGCAGTACTTC	CASSYGGTRHEQYF
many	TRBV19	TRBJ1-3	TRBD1	TGTGCCAGTAGTAACTTCCGGGACAGGGGGCTTTCTGGAAACACCATATATTTT	CASSNFRDRGLSGNTIYF
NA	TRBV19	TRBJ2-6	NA	TGTGCCAGTAGTTCTCAGGGGTCCAACGTCCTGACTTTC	CASSSQGSNVLTF
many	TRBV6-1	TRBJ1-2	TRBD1	TGTGCCAGCAGTGATGAAAGGACAGGGAACTATGGCTACACCTTC	CASSDERTGNYGYTF
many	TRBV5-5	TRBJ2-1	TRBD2	TGTGCCAGCTCGATCGGGGGGGGGTATACCGATGAGCAGTTCTTC	CASSIGGGYTDEQFF
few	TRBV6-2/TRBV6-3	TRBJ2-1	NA	TGTGCCAGCAGCCCCATTAGCCCGGGACCCGTAGAGGGGAACTACAATGAGCAGTTCTTC	CASSPISPGPVEGNYNEQFF
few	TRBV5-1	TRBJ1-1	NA	TGCGCCAGCAGCCCATCGGAATTAGGGGGGCTCACTGAAGCTTTCTTT	CASSPSELGGLTEAFF
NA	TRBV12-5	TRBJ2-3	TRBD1	TGTGCTAGTGGTCCCCGGGACAGGGGCTCAGATACGCAGTATTTT	CASGPRDRGSDTQYF
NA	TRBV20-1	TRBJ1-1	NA	TGCAGTGCTAGAGATAGTCGCAGAGCTGAAGCTTTCTTT	CSARDSRRAEAFF
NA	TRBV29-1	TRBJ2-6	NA	TGCAGCGTCGAATACGGGGCGTCTGGGGCCAACGTCCTGACTTTC	CSVEYGASGANVLTF
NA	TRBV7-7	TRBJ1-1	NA	TGTGCTAGCAGCTTCGAACACAACACTGAAGCTTTCTTT	CASSFEHNTEAFF
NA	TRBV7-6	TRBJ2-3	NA	TGTGCCAGCAGCTTGGCTGATCGCACAGATACGCAGTATTTT	CASSLADRTDTQYF
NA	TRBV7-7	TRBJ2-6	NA	TGTGCCAGCAGCCCAATGACCACTGGGGCCAACGTCCTGACTTTC	CASSPMTTGANVLTF
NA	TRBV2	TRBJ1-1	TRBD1	TGTGCCAGCAGTGAAGGTCAGGGGGATGGAGCTTTCTTT	CASSEGQGDGAFF
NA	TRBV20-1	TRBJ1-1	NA	TGCAGTGTCGAGGACAGGAACACTGAAGCTTTCTTT	CSVEDRNTEAFF
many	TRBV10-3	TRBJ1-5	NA	TGTGCCATCAGTGAGTCGGTGCGCGGTAGCAATCAGCCCCAGCATTTT	CAISESVRGSNQPQHF
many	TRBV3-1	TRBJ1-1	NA	TGTGCCAGCAGCCACGGCCCTGAAGCTTTCTTT	CASSHGPEAFF
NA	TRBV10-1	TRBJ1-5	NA	TGCGCCAGCAGCCAAAGTCAGGTTACTAGCAATCAGCCCCAGCATTTT	CASSQSQVTSNQPQHF
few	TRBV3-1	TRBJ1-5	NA	TGTGCCAGCAGCCAAGCTCCGGGGGCCGGCCAGCCCCAGCATTTT	CASSQAPGAGQPQHF
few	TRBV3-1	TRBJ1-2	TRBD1	TGTGCCAGCAGCCAGCCGGGACAGGGATCGGGCGGCTACACCTTC	CASSQPGQGSGGYTF
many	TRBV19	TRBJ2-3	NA	TGTGCCAGTAGTCGGAGTAGCGGAAGCACAGATACGCAGTATTTT	CASSRSSGSTDTQYF
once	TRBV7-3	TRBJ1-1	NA	TGTGCCAGCGGTCTACTGGGCGCGGGGAACACTGAAGCTTTCTTT	CASGLLGAGNTEAFF
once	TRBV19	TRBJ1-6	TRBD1	TGTGCCAGTAGTCCATCCACAGGGGGCACTTCACCCCTCCACTTT	CASSPSTGGTSPLHF
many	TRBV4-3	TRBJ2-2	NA	TGCGCCAGCAGACATAGCTCTTCGGGGGAGCTGTTTTTT	CASRHSSSGELFF
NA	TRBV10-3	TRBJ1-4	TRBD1	TGTGCCACAAAACCGACAGGGAACCATGGAAAACTGTTTTTT	CATKPTGNHGKLFF
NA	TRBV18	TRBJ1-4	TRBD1	TGTGCCAGCTCAGAGGGGGCGCAGGAAAAACTGTTTTTT	CASSEGAQEKLFF
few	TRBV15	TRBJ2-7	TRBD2	TGTGCCACCAGCCTTGGGCGGGGGGCGAGGGAGCAGTACTTC	CATSLGRGAREQYF
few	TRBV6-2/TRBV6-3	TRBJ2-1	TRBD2	TGTGCCAGCAGTAGAACGCGGGGGGGCAATGAGCAGTTCTTC	CASSRTRGGNEQFF
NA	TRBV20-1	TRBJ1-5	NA	TGCAGTGCTAGAAGAAGTCGCAGGGAAAAGGACAATCAGCCCCAGCATTTT	CSARRSRREKDNQPQHF
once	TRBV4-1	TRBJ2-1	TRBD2	TGCGCCAGCAGCCAACGGGGGGGGGCCGGGTCTGATGAGCAGGTCTTC	CASSQRGGAGSDEQVF
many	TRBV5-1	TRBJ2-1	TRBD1	TGCGCCACTTCACCGGGACAGGCATACAATGAGCAGTTCTTC	CATSPGQAYNEQFF
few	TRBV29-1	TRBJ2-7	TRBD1	TGCAGCGTGGGAAGACAGGGGGGCTCCTACGAGCAGTACTTC	CSVGRQGGSYEQYF
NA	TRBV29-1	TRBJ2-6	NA	TGCAGCGTTAAAATCCCTGGGGCCAACGTCCTGACTTTC	CSVKIPGANVLTF
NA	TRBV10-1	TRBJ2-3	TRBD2	TGCGCCAGCCCCCAGACCCCGAACGGGACTAGCGGGAGGGCAGATACGCAGTATTTT	CASPQTPNGTSGRADTQYF
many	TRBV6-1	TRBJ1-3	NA	TGTGCCAGCAGTGAAGACGGCAGCTCTGGAAACACCATATATTTT	CASSEDGSSGNTIYF
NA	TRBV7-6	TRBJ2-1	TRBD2	TGTGCCAGCAGCTCGGGGGGGCCCTACAATGAGCAGTTCTTC	CASSSGGPYNEQFF
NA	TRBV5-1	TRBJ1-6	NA	TGCGCCAGCAAGATTGCGGACTATAATTCACCCCTCCACTTT	CASKIADYNSPLHF
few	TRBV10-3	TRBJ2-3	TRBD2	TGTGCCATCAGCGGGACTAGCGGGACCGCAGATACGCAGTATTTT	CAISGTSGTADTQYF
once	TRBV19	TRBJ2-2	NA	TGTGCCAGTAGACTCTGGGGGACGAACACCGGGGAGCTGTTTTTT	CASRLWGTNTGELFF
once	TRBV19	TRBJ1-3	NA	TGTGCCAGTACCCCCACTATCGGGATCTCTGGAAACACCATATATTTT	CASTPTIGISGNTIYF
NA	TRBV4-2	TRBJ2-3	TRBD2	TGTGCCAGCAGCCCGGCTGTGACTAGCGGAGATACGCAGTATTTT	CASSPAVTSGDTQYF